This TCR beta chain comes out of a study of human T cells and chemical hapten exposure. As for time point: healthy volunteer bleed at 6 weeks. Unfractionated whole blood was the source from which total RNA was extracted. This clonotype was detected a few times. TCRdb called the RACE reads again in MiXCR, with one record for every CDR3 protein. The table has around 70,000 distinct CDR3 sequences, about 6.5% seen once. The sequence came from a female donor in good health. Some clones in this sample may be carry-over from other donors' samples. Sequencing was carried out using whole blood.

The CDR3, as DNA: TGCAGTGCTAGAGGGAGGACAGAATATGGCTACACCTTC. Translated, it gives CSARGRTEYGYTF. This chain connects TRBV20-1 to TRBJ1-2, with D perhaps matching TRBD1 (6 bases). Deletions cut 1 base from V and 5 bases from J, with 11 bases between. The CDR3 covers 13 residues. Germline V gene data show CDR1 as DFQATT and CDR2 as SNEGSKA (reference sequence).